The sequence of this T cell receptor (beta chain) was determined in a study of radiotherapy plus CTLA-4 blockade in lung cancer. Study-wide results and limits: Researchers report tumor-derived TCR clones expanding in blood after radiotherapy plus ipilimumab. Response, reportedly, was best predicted by interferon-beta along with early blood T cell clone dynamics.

As for this clone: Its antigen remains unidentified.

The method was immunoSEQ multiplex PCR; TCRdb's version includes in-frame clones alone and lacks a portion of them. The table records about 24,000 clones, 71% of them present only once. The receptor comes from a human donor with non-small cell lung cancer whose response to radiotherapy plus ipilimumab could not be evaluated. The sequencing here drew on peripheral blood, taken from a patient treated with radiotherapy plus ipilimumab.

CDR3 sequence reads: CASSLRDSAGGPQHF. The DNA of the CDR3 is TGTGCCAGCTCACTCCGGGACAGCGCAGGAGGGCCCCAGCATTTT. V is TRBV18 and J is TRBJ1-5, with 7 bases identical to TRBD1. V dropped 4 bases and J dropped 9; count of bases not matched to a gene: 12. Germline V gives CDR1 KGHSH, CDR2 LQKENI. The CDR3 is 15 residues long.